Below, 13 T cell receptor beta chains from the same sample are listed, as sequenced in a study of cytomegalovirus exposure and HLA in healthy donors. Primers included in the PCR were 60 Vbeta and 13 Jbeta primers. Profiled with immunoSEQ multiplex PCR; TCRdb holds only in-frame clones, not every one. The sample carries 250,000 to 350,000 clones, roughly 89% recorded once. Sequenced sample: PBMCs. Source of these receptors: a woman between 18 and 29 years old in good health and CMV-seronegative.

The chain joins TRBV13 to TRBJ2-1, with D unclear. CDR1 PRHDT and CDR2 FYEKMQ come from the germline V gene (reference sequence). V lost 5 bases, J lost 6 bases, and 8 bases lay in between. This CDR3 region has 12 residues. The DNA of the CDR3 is TGTGCCAGCAGCCGCGGTAGCAATGAGCAGTTCTTC. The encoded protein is CASSRGSNEQFF.

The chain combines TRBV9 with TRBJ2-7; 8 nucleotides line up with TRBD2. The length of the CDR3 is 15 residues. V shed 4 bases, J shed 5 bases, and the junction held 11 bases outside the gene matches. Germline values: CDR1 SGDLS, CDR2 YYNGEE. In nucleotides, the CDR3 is TGTGCCAGCAGCCTTGGGGGACTAGAGTTCGACGAGCAGTACTTC. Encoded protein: CASSLGGLEFDEQYF. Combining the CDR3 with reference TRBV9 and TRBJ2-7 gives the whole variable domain DSGVTQTPKHLITATGQRVTLRCSPRSGDLSVYWYQQSLDQGLQFLIQYYNGEERAKGNILERFSAQQFPDLHSELNLSSLELGDSALYFCASSLGGLEFDEQYFGPGTRLTVT.

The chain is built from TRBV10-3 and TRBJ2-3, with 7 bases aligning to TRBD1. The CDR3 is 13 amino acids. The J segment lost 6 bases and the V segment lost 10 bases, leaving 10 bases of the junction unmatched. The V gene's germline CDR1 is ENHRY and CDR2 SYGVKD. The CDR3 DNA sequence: TGTGCCACCAGCGACAGGGCCGGGGATACGCAGTATTTT. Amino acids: CATSDRAGDTQYF.

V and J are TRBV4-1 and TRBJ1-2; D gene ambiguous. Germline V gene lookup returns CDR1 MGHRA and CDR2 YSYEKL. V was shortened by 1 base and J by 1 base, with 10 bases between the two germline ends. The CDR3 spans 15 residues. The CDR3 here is CASSQVPGGNYGYTF. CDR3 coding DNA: TGCGCCAGCAGCCAAGTCCCCGGAGGTAACTATGGCTACACCTTC.

This chain's CDR3 is CASSVPTGAYGYTF. The CDR3 DNA follows: TGTGCCAGCAGTGTCCCAACAGGGGCCTATGGCTACACCTTC. The chain recombines TRBV2 with TRBJ1-2; TRBD1 matches at 7 bases. CDR3 length: 14 amino acids. J was trimmed by 4 bases and V by 4 bases; bases with no gene match: 6. The germline CDR1 and CDR2 sequences are SNHLY and FYNNEI. The complete variable domain, with remaining parts taken from reference TRBV2 and TRBJ1-2, reads EPEVTQTPSHQVTQMGQEVILRCVPISNHLYFYWYRQILGQKVEFLVSFYNNEISEKSEIFDDQFSVERPDGSNFTLKIRSTKLEDSAMYFCASSVPTGAYGYTFGSGTRLTVV.

The CDR3 is CASSKRLAGGSYNEQFF. As DNA, the CDR3 is TGTGCCAGCAGTAAGAGACTAGCGGGGGGCTCCTACAATGAGCAGTTCTTC. This chain links TRBV2 with TRBJ2-1; 13 positions match TRBD2. Germline trimming cut 5 bases from V and 0 bases from J; bases unmatched to any gene: 4. The CDR3 totals 17 residues. CDR1 SNHLY and CDR2 FYNNEI come from the germline V gene.

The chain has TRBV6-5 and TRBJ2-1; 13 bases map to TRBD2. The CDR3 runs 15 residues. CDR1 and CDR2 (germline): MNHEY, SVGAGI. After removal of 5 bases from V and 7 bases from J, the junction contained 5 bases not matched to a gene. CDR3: CASSTSGGGRNEQFF. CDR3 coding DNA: TGTGCCAGCAGTACTAGCGGGGGGGGCCGGAATGAGCAGTTCTTC.

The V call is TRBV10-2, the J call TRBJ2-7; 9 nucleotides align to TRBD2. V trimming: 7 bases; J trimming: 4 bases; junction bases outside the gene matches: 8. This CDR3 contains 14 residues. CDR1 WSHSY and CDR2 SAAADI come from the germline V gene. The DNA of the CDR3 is TGCGCCAGCAATGACTTGCGGGGGGGTTACGAGCAGTACTTC. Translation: CASNDLRGGYEQYF.

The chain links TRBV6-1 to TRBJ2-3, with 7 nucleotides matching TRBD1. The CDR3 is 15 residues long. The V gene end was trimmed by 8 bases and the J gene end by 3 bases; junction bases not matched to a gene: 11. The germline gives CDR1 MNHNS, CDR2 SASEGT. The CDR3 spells CASSRGLGSTDTQYF. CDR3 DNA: TGTGCCAGCTCTAGGGGGCTTGGTTCAACAGATACGCAGTATTTT.

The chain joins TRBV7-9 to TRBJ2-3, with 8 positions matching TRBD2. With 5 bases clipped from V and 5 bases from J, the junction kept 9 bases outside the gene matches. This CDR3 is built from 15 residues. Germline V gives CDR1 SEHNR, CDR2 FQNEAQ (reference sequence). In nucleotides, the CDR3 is TGTGCCAGCAGCCACCCCTCCGGGGGGGAAGATACGCAGTATTTT. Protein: CASSHPSGGEDTQYF.

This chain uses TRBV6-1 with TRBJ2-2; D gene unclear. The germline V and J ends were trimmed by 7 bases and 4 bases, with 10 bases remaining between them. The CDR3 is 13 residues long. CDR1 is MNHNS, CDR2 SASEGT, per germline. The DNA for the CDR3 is TGTGCCAGCATGGGCGCTTCCACCGGGGAGCTGTTTTTT. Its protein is CASMGASTGELFF.

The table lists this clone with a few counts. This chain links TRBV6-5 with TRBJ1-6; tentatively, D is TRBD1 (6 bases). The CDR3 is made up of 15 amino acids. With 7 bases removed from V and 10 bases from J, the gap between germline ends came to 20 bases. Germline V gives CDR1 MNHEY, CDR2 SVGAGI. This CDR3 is CASILGPTRGSPLHF. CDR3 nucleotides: TGTGCCAGCATTCTCGGGCCCACTAGGGGGTCACCCCTCCACTTT.

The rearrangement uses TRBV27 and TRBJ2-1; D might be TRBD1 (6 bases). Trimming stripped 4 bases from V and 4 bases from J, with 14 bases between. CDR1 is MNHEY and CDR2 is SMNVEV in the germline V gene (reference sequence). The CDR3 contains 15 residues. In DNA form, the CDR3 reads TGTGCCAGCAGTTCTACAGGGAGTTCTTACAATGAGCAGTTCTTC. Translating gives CASSSTGSSYNEQFF.